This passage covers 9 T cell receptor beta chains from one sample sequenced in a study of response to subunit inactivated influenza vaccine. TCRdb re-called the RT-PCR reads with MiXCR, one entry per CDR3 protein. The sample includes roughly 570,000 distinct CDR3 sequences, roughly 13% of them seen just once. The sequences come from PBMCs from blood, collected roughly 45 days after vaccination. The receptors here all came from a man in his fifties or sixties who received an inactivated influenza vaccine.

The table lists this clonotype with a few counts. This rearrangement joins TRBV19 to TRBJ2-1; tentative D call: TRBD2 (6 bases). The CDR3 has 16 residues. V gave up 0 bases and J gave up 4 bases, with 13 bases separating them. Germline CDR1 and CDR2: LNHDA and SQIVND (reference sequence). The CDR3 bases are TGTGCCAGTAGTATAGATTTGGGACTCACATACAATGAGCAGTTCTTC. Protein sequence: CASSIDLGLTYNEQFF.

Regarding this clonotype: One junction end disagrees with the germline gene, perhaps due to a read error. Written as DNA, the CDR3 is TGTGCCAGCAGCCAAGAATACCAGGCTGCAACTAAAGAAAAACTGTTTTTT. Amino acids: CASSQEYQAATKEKLFF. This chain links TRBV4-2 with TRBJ1-4; no definite D call. Germline V gene sequence: CDR1 LGHNA, CDR2 YNFKEQ. This CDR3 spans 17 amino acids.

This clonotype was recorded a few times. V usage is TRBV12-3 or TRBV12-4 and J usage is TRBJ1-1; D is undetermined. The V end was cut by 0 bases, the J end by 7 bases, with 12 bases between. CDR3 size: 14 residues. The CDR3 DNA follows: TGTGCCAGCAGTTTAGCGGCACCGCCATATGAAGCTTTCTTT. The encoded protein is CASSLAAPPYEAFF.

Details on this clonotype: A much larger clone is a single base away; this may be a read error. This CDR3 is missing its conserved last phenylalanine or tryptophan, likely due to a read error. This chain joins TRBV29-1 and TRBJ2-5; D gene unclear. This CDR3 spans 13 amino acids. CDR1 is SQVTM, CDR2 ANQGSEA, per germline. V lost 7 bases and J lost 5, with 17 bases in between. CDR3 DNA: TGCAGCGCTTGTTTCCAGCCGGGCGAGACCCAGTACTCC. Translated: CSACFQPGETQYS.

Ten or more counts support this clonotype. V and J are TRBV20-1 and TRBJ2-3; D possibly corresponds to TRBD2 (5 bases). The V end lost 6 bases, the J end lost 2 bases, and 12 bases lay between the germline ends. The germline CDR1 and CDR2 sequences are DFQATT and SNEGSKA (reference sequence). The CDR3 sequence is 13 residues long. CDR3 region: CSANRDPTDTQYF. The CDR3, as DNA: TGCAGTGCCAACCGGGATCCCACAGATACGCAGTATTTT.

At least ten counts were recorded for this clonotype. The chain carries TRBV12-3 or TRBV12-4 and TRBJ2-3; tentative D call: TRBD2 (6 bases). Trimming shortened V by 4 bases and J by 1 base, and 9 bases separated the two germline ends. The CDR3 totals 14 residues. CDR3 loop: CASSSRLGTDTQYF. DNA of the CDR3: TGTGCCAGCAGTTCGAGACTAGGCACAGATACGCAGTATTTT.

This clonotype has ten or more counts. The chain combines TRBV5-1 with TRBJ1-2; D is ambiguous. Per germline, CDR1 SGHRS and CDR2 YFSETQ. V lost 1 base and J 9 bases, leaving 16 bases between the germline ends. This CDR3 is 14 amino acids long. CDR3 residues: CASSLSGTPPRYTF. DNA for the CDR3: TGCGCCAGCAGCTTGAGTGGAACCCCACCGCGCTACACCTTC.

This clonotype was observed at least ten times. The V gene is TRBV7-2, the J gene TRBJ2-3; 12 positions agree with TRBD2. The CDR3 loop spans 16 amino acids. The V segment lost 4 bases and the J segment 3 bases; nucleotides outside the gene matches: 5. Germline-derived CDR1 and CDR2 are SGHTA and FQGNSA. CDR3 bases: TGTGCCAGCAGCTCTAGCGGGAGGGCCAGGACAGATACGCAGTATTTT. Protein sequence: CASSSSGRARTDTQYF.

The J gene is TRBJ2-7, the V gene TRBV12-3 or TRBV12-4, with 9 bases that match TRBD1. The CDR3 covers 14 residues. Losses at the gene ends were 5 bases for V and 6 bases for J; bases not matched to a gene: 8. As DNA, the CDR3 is TGTGCCAGCAGTATATCCGGGACAGGGAGCGAGCAGTACTTC. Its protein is CASSISGTGSEQYF.